This T cell receptor beta chain stems from a study of blood T cell repertoires in COVID-19. In the original processing: Estimation of nucleated cell counts relied on the amplification of reference gene primers. The assay was immunoSEQ multiplex PCR, and TCRdb's table has in-frame clones only and misses some. V and J calls and clone size are given by that table; D and trimming were obtained from the DNA. The table records fewer than 85,000 clones, about four fifths of them present only once. Sequencing was done on a sample of peripheral blood. This receptor was identified in a woman older than 75 with active or convalescent COVID-19.

Here the CDR3 DNA reads TGTGCCAGCAGCCGGGACAGGGGCACAGATACGCAGTATTTT. The encoded protein is CASSRDRGTDTQYF. This chain links TRBV7-2 with TRBJ2-3; TRBD1 matches 9 bases. Germline V gene sequence: CDR1 SGHTA, CDR2 FQGNSA. V lost 5 bases and J lost 1; bases outside the gene matches: 1. The CDR3 contains 14 residues.